In its sample, the clone carrying this T cell receptor (beta chain) was seen many times. This CDR3 contains 14 residues. V lost 5 bases to trimming and J lost 4 bases, with 14 bases between them. CDR1 is SGHTA and CDR2 is FQGNSA in the germline V gene. The data were taken from a study of T cell repertoires in cytomegalovirus infection. About the study: Matching HLA type and CMV infection were both indicated by public TCR beta signatures.

TCRdb reprocessed the reads via MiXCR and lists one record per CDR3 protein. This sample has roughly 500,000 distinct CDR3 sequences, with 11% found just once. The TCR originated in a human donor in good health (CMV status not recorded). Some clones in this sample may be carry-over from other donors' samples. This chain links TRBV7-2 with TRBJ1-2; D ambiguous. What was sequenced was PBMCs. The chain's CDR3 is CASSRTVVFYGYTF. The DNA for the CDR3 is TGTGCCAGCAGCCGCACAGTTGTATTCTATGGCTACACCTTC.